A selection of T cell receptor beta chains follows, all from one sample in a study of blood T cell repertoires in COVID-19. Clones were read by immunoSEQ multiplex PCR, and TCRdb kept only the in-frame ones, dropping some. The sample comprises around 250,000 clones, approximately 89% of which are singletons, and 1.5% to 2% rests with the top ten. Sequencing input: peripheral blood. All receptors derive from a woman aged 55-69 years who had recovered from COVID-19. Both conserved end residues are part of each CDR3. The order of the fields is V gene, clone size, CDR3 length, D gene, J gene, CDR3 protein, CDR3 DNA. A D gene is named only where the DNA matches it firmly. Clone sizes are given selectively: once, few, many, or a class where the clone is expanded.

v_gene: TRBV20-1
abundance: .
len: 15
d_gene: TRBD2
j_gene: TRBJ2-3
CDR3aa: CSASPAGGRTDTQYF
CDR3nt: TGCAGTGCTAGTCCAGCGGGGGGGCGTACAGATACGCAGTATTTT

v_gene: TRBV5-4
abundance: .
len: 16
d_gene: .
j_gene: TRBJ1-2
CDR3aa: CASSPGGSGTFYGYTF
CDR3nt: TGTGCCAGCAGCCCGGGGGGGTCGGGGACCTTCTATGGCTACACCTTC

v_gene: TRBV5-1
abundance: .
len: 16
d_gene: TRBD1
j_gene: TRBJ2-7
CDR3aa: CASSLELGTGSHEQYF
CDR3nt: TGCGCCAGCAGCTTGGAGCTAGGGACAGGGTCCCACGAGCAGTACTTC

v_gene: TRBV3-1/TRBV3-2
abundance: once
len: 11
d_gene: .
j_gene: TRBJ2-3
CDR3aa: CASVAGDTQYF
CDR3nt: TGTGCCAGCGTCGCGGGAGATACGCAGTATTTT

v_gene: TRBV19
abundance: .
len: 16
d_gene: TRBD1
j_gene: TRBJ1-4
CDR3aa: CASSRPRTGFGEKLFF
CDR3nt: TGTGCCAGTAGTCGGCCGCGGACAGGTTTCGGTGAAAAACTGTTTTTT

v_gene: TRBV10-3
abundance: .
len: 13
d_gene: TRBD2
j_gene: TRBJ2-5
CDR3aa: CAIMRGGQETQYF
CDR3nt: TGTGCCATCATGCGGGGGGGACAAGAGACCCAGTACTTC

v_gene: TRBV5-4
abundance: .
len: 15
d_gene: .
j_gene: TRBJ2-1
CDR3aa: CASSLASSSYNEQFF
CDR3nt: TGTGCCAGCAGCTTGGCTTCCAGCTCCTACAATGAGCAGTTCTTC

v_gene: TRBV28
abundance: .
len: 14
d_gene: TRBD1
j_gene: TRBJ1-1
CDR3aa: CASSFSGQGGEAFF
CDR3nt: TGTGCCAGCAGTTTTTCGGGACAGGGTGGTGAAGCTTTCTTT

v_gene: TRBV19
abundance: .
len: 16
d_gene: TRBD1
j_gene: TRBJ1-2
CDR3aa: CASSTTRGPSPYGYTF
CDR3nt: TGTGCCAGTAGTACTACCAGGGGGCCGTCCCCCTATGGCTACACCTTC

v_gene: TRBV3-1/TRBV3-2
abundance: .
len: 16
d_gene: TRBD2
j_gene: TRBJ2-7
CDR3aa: CASSQDAGVSSYEQYF
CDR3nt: TGTGCCAGCAGCCAAGATGCGGGGGTAAGCTCCTACGAGCAGTACTTC

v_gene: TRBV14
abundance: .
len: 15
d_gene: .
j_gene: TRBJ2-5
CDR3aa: CASSQDSFGVETQYF
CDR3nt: TGTGCCAGCAGCCAAGATTCCTTCGGGGTTGAGACCCAGTACTTC

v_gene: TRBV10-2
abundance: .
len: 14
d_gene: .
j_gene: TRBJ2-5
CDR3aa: CATQEDGGIETQYF
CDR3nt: TGCGCCACCCAGGAGGACGGAGGTATAGAGACCCAGTACTTC

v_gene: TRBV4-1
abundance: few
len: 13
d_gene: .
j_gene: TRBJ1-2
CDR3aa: CASSQDLEARYTF
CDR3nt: TGCGCCAGCAGCCAAGATCTTGAGGCCCGCTACACCTTC

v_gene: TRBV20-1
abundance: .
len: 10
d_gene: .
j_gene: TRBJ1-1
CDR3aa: CRGASTEAFF
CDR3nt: TGCAGGGGCGCGAGCACTGAAGCTTTCTTT

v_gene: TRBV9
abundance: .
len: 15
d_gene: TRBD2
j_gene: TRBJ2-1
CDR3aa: CASSVVGGGAVEQFF
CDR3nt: TGTGCCAGCAGCGTAGTAGGCGGGGGGGCCGTAGAGCAGTTCTTC

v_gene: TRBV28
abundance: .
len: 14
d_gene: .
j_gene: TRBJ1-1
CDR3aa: CASSLRGGNTEAFF
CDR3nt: TGTGCCAGCAGTTTACGAGGAGGAAACACTGAAGCTTTCTTT

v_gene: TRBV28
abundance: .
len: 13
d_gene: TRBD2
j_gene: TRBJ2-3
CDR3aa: CASSSMGLATQYF
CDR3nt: TGTGCCAGCAGTTCTATGGGACTAGCAACGCAGTATTTT

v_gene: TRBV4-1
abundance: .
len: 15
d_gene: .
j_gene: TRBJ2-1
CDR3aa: CASSLDTSSYNEQFF
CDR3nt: TGCGCCAGCAGCCTCGACACGAGCTCCTACAATGAGCAGTTCTTC

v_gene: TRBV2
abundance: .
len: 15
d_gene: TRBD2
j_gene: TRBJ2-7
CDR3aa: CASSESSGGAYEQYF
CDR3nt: TGTGCCAGCAGTGAGTCTAGCGGGGGGGCCTACGAGCAGTACTTC

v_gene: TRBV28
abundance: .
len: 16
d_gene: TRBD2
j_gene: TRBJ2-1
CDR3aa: CASSPPGLAGGLRQFF
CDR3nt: TGTGCCAGCAGTCCACCAGGACTAGCGGGGGGGCTGCGGCAGTTCTTC

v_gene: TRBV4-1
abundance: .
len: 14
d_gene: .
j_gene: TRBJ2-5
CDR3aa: CASSQDTVQETQYF
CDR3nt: TGCGCCAGCAGCCAAGACACGGTCCAAGAGACCCAGTACTTC

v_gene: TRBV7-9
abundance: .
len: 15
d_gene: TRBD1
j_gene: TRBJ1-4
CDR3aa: CASSSGQGPNEKLFF
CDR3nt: TGTGCCAGCAGCTCCGGACAGGGACCTAATGAAAAACTGTTTTTT

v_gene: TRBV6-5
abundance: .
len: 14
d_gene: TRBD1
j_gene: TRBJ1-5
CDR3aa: CASSYSTGDQPQHF
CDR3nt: TGTGCCAGCAGTTACTCGACAGGGGATCAGCCCCAGCATTTT